This T cell receptor beta chain originates from a study of blood T cell repertoires in COVID-19. Across the whole study: PBMCs, B-cell-depleted T cells, or T cells were the source of the cDNA or gDNA that made up the material.

The method was immunoSEQ multiplex PCR; TCRdb's version includes in-frame clones alone and lacks a portion of them. The sample records 250,000 to 300,000 clones, 88% being singletons. J was trimmed by 4 bases and V by 1 base; bases with no gene match: 12. CDR1 LGHNA and CDR2 YNFKEQ come from the germline V gene. This CDR3 has 18 amino acids. This chain uses TRBV4-2 with TRBJ2-7; 11 bases align to TRBD2. Sequencing input: PBMCs or T cells enriched from blood (not recorded which). The source is a woman aged 55-69 years in a cohort exposed to, infected with or recovered from COVID-19 (not recorded which). CDR3 DNA: TGTGCCAGCAGCCAAGTAGGGATACTAGCGGGAGCAGAGTACGAGCAGTACTTC. Residues: CASSQVGILAGAEYEQYF.